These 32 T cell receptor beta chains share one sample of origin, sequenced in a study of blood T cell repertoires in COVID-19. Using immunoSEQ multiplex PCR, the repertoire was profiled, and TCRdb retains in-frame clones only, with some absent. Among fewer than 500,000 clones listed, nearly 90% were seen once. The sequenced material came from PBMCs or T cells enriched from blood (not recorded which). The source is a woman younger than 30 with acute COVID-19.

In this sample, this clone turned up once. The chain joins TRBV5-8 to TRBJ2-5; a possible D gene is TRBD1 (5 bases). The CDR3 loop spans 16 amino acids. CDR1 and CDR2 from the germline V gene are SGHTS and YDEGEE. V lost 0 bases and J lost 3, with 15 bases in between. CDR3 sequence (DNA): TGTGCCAGCAGCTTGGAGGTGGGGCTTACCAAAGAGACCCAGTACTTC. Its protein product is CASSLEVGLTKETQYF.

CDR3 amino acids: CASSEEDRGTEAFF. In DNA form, the CDR3 reads TGTGCCAGCAGTGAAGAGGACAGGGGCACTGAAGCTTTCTTT. The genes are TRBV6-1 and TRBJ1-1, with 9 bases that match TRBD1. This CDR3 is 14 amino acids long. V dropped 1 base and J dropped 4; count of bases not matched to a gene: 1. Germline V CDR1 and CDR2: MNHNS, SASEGT.

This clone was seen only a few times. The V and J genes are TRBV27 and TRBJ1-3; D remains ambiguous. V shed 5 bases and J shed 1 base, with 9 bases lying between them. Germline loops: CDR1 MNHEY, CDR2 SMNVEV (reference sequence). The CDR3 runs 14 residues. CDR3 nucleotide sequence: TGTGCCAGCAGTCCTTGGAGTTCTGGAAACACCATATATTTT. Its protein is CASSPWSSGNTIYF.

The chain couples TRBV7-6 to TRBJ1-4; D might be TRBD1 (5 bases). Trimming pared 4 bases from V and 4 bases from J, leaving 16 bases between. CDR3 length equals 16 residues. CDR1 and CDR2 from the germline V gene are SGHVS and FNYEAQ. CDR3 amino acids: CASSSISGDRNEKLFF. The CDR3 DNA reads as TGTGCCAGCAGCTCAATTAGCGGGGACCGTAATGAAAAACTGTTTTTT.

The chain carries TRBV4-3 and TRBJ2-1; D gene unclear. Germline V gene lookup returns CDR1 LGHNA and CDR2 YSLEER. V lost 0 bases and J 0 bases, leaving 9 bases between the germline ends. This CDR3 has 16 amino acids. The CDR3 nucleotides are TGCGCCAGCAGCCAAGACTCTAGGAGCTCCTACAATGAGCAGTTCTTC. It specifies CASSQDSRSSYNEQFF.

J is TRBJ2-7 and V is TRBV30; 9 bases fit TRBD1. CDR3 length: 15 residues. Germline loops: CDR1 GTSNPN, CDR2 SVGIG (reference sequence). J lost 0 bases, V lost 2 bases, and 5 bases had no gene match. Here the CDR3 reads CAWSLGTGPSYEQYF. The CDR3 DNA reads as TGTGCCTGGAGTCTCGGGACAGGGCCCTCCTACGAGCAGTACTTC.

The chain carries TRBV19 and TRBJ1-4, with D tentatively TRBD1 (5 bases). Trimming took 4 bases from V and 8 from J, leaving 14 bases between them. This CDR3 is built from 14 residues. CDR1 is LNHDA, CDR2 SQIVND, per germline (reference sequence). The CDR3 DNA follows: TGTGCCAGTAGTAAATCAGGGTCTGGAGAAAAACTGTTTTTT. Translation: CASSKSGSGEKLFF. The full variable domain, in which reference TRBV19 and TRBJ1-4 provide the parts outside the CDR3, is DGGITQSPKYLFRKEGQNVTLSCEQNLNHDAMYWYRQDPGQGLRLIYYSQIVNDFQKGDIAEGYSVSREKKESFPLTVTSAQKNPTAFYLCASSKSGSGEKLFFGSGTQLSVL.

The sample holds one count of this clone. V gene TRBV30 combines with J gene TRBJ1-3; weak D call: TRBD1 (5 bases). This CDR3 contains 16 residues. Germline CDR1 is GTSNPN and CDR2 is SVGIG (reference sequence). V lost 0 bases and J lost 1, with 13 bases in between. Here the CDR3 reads CAWSVVRRASGNTIYF. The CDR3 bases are TGTGCCTGGAGTGTAGTCCGCAGGGCATCTGGAAACACCATATATTTT.

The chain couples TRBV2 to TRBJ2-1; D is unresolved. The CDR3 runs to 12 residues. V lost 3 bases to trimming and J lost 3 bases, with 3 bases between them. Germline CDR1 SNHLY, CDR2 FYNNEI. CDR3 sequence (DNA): TGTGCCAGCAGTGACTTCTACAATGAGCAGTTCTTC. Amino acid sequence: CASSDFYNEQFF.

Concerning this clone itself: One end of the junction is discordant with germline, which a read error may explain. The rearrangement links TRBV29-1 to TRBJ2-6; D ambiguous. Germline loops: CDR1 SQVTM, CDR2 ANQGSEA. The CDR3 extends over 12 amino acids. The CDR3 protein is CSVEDRANVLTF. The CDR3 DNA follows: TGCAGCGTCGAAGACAGGGCCAACGTCCTGACTTTC.

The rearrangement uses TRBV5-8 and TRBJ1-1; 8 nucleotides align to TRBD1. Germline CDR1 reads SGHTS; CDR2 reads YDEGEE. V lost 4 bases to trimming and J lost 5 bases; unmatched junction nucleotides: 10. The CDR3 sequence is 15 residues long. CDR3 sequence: CASSALGTGKTEAFF. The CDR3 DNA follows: TGTGCCAGCAGCGCGCTGGGGACAGGAAAGACTGAAGCTTTCTTT.

This CDR3 reads CARTLTGPTGELFF. The CDR3 DNA sequence: TGTGCCAGGACACTGACAGGACCCACCGGGGAGCTGTTTTTT. The chain employs TRBV2 and TRBJ2-2; D may be TRBD1 (6 bases). Trimming left V 9 bases short and J 4 bases short, with 15 bases between. The CDR3 has 14 residues. Germline CDR1 SNHLY, CDR2 FYNNEI.

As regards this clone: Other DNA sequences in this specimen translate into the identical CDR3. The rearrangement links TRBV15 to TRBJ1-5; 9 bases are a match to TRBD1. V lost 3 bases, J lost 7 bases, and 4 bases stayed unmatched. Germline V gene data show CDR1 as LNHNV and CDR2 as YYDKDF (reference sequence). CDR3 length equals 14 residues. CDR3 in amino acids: CATSRTGGSQPQHF. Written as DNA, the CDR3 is TGTGCCACCAGCAGGACAGGGGGGAGCCAGCCCCAGCATTTT.

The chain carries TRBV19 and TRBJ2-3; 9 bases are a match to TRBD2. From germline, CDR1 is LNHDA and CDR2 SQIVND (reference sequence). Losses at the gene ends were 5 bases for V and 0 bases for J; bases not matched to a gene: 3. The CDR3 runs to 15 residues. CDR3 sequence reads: CASSERGASTDTQYF. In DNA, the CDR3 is TGTGCCAGTAGTGAGCGGGGGGCAAGCACAGATACGCAGTATTTT. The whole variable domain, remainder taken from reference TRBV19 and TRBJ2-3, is DGGITQSPKYLFRKEGQNVTLSCEQNLNHDAMYWYRQDPGQGLRLIYYSQIVNDFQKGDIAEGYSVSREKKESFPLTVTSAQKNPTAFYLCASSERGASTDTQYFGPGTRLTVL.

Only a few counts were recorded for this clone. CDR3: CATSSGTGFTEAFF. DNA for the CDR3: TGTGCCACCAGCTCCGGGACAGGGTTCACTGAAGCTTTCTTT. This chain connects TRBV24-1 to TRBJ1-1; 9 bases fit TRBD1. Germline trimming cut 7 bases from V and 4 bases from J; bases unmatched to any gene: 6. Germline loops: CDR1 KGHDR, CDR2 SFDVKD. The CDR3 runs 14 residues.

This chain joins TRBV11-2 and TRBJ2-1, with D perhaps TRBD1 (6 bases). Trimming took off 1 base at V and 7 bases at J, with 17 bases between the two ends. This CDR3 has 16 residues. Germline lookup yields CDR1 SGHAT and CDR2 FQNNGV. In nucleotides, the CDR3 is TGTGCCAGCAGCTTAGGGGGGCGACTGGGTCTGAATGAGCAGTTCTTC. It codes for CASSLGGRLGLNEQFF.

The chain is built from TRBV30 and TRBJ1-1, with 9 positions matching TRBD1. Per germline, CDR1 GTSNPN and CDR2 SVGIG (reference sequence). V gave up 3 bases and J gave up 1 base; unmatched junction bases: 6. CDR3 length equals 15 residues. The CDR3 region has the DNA TGTGCCTGGAGCGCGGGGACAGGGTCGAACACTGAAGCTTTCTTT. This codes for CAWSAGTGSNTEAFF.

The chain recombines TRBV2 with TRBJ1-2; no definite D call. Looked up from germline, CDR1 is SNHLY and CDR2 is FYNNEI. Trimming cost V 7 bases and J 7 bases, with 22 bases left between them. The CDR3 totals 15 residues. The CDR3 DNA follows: TGTGCCAGCACACGAGCCGGGGAAGGTTTAGTTGGCTACACCTTC. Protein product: CASTRAGEGLVGYTF.

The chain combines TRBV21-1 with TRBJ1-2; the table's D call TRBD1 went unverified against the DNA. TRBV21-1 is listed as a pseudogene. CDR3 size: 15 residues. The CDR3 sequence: CASRDDREMLYGYTF. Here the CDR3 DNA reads TGTGCCAGCAGGGACGACAGGGAAATGTTGTATGGCTACACCTTC.

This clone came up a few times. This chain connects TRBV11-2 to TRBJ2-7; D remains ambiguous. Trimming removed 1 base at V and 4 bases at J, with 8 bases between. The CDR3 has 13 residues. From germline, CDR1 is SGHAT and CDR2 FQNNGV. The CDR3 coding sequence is TGTGCCAGCAGCTTAGGGTACTGGTACGAGCAGTACTTC. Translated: CASSLGYWYEQYF.

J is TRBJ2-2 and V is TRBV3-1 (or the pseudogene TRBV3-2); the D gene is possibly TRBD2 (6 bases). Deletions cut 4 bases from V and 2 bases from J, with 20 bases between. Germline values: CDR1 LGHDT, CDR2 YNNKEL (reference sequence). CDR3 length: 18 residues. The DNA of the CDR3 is TGTGCCAGCAGCCCCTGGGACTTTTACAACATCAACACCGGGGAGCTGTTTTTT. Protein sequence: CASSPWDFYNINTGELFF.

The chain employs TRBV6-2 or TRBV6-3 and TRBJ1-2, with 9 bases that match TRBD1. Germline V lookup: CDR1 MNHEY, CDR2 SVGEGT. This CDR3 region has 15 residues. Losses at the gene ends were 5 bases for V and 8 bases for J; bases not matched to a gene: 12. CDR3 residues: CASSLTLQGAQGYTF. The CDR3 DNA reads TGTGCCAGCAGTCTAACATTACAGGGGGCGCAAGGCTACACCTTC.

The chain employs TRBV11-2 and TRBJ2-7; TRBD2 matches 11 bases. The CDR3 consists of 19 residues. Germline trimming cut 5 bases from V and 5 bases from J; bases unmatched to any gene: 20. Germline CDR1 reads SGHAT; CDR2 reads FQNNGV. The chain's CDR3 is CASSDNPPSLAGAGHEQYF. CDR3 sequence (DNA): TGTGCCAGCAGCGATAATCCCCCCTCACTAGCGGGAGCGGGACACGAGCAGTACTTC.

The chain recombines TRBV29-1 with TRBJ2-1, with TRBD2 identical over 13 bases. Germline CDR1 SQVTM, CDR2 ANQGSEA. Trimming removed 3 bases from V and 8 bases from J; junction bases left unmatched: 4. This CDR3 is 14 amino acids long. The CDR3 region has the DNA TGCAGCGTTGACGGACTAGCGGGAGTGGATGAGCAGTTCTTC. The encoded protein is CSVDGLAGVDEQFF.

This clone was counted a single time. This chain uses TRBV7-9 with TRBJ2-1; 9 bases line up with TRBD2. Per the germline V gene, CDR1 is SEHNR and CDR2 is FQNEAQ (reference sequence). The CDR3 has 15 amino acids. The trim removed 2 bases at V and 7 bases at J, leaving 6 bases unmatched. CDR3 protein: CASSLRAGGGNEQFF. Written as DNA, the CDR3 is TGTGCCAGCAGCTTACGGGCGGGAGGGGGGAATGAGCAGTTCTTC.

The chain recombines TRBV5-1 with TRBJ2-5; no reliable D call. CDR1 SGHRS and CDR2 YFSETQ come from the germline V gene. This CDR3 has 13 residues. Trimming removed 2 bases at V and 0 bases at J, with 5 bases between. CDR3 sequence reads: CASSFSHQETQYF. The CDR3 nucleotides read TGCGCCAGCAGCTTCTCCCACCAAGAGACCCAGTACTTC.

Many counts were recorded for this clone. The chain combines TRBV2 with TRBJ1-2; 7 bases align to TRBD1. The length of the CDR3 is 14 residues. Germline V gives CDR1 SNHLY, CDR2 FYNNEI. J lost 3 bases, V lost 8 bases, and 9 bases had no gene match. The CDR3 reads CASSRTGQHYGYTF. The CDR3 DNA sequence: TGTGCCAGCTCGAGAACGGGACAGCACTATGGCTACACCTTC.

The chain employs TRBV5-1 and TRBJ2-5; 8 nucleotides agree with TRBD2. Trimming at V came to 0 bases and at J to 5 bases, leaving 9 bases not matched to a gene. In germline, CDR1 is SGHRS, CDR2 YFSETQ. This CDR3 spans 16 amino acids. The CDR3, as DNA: TGCGCCAGCAGCTTGGCAAGCGGGGGTCTCGTGGAGACCCAGTACTTC. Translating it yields CASSLASGGLVETQYF.

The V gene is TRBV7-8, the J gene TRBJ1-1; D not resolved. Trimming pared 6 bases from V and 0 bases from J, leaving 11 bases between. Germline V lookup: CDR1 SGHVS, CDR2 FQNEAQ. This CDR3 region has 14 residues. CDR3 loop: CASSRTLLNTEAFF. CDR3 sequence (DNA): TGTGCCAGCAGTCGAACATTACTGAACACTGAAGCTTTCTTT.

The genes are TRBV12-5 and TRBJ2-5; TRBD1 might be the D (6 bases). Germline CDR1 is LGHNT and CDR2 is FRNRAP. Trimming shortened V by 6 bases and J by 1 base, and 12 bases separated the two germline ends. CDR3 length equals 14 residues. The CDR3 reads CASGPGVSQETQYF. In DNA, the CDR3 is TGTGCTAGTGGGCCAGGGGTTTCCCAAGAGACCCAGTACTTC.

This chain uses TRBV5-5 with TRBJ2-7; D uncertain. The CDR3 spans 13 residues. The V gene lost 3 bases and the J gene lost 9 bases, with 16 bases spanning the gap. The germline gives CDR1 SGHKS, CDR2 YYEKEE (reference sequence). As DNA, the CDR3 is TGTGCCAGCAGCTACGGGTCTTCCCATGGGCAGTACTTC. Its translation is CASSYGSSHGQYF.

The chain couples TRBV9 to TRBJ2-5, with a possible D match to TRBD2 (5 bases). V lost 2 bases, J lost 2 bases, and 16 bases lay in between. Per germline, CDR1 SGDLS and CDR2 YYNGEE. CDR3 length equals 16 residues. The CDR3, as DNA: TGTGCCAGCAGCGTCAGTCCGGGGTCGGCGCAAGAGACCCAGTACTTC. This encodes CASSVSPGSAQETQYF.